Below, 30 T cell receptor beta chains from the same sample are listed, as sequenced in a study of technical replicates of blood from several donors. Assay: immunoSEQ multiplex PCR; the TCRdb copy retains only in-frame clones and omits some. The top ten clones hold less than 0.3% of a sample with around 85,000 clones, roughly 94% of them seen once. The sample was T cells isolated from PBMCs. These receptors came from a human donor in good health.

This clone was seen more than once but under ten times. This chain joins TRBV5-5 and TRBJ2-2; 9 bases match TRBD2. This CDR3 is 16 amino acids long. Trimming removed 2 bases from V and 3 bases from J; junction bases left unmatched: 5. Germline V gives CDR1 SGHKS, CDR2 YYEKEE (reference sequence). CDR3 sequence (DNA): TGTGCCAGCAGCTTCCGGACTAGCGTGTACACCGGGGAGCTGTTTTTT. Protein product: CASSFRTSVYTGELFF.

J is TRBJ2-7 and V is TRBV6-5, with 13 bases aligning to TRBD2. The CDR3 has 14 residues. CDR1 is MNHEY and CDR2 is SVGAGI in the germline V gene. V shed 5 bases and J 4 bases; nucleotides not matched to a gene: 2. The CDR3 sequence: CASSRTSGRYEQYF. The CDR3 region has the DNA TGTGCCAGCAGTCGGACTAGCGGGAGATACGAGCAGTACTTC.

Written as DNA, the CDR3 is TGTGCCAGCAGGGAGGCCTCCTACGAGCAGTACTTC. Its translation: CASREASYEQYF. This chain connects TRBV7-9 to TRBJ2-7; possibly TRBD2 for D (5 bases). The germline V gene has CDR1 SEHNR and CDR2 FQNEAQ (reference sequence). V gave up 6 bases and J gave up 0 bases, with 6 bases separating them. This CDR3 region has 12 residues. Complete variable domain (other parts from reference TRBV7-9 and TRBJ2-7): DTGVSQNPRHKITKRGQNVTFRCDPISEHNRLYWYRQTLGQGPEFLTYFQNEAQLEKSRLLSDRFSAERPKGSFSTLEIQRTEQGDSAMYLCASREASYEQYFGPGTRLTVT.

This clone was found once. V usage is TRBV11-3 and J usage is TRBJ2-2, with D possibly matching TRBD1 (6 bases). Germline values: CDR1 SGHNT, CDR2 YENEEA. V was cut by 1 base and J by 4 bases, with 19 bases left in between. The CDR3 runs 18 residues. The CDR3 here is CASSLGGNRALATGELFF. Written as DNA, the CDR3 is TGTGCCAGCAGCTTAGGAGGTAACAGGGCGCTCGCCACCGGGGAGCTGTTTTTT.

Concerning this clone: The germline gene is not matched at one end of the junction; a read error may be the cause. The CDR3 DNA is TGTGCCAGCAGCCTAGCACAGCGGGGGGCCGACAGGAAAGAGACCCAGTACTTC. Translated: CASSLAQRGADRKETQYF. V usage is TRBV7-2 and J usage is TRBJ2-5, with 9 bases identical to TRBD2. This CDR3 contains 18 residues. Germline V CDR1 and CDR2: SGHTA, FQGNSA.

The rearrangement uses TRBV11-2 and TRBJ2-7, with TRBD1 matching 7 bases. This CDR3 has 16 residues. The ends lost 5 bases at V and 2 bases at J; junction bases unmatched: 12. The germline V gene encodes CDR1 SGHAT and CDR2 FQNNGV. DNA for the CDR3: TGTGCCAGCAGCCCTAATTGGGGACAGAGAACCTACGAGCAGTACTTC. Translated, it gives CASSPNWGQRTYEQYF.

The genes are TRBV19 and TRBJ1-4; the D gene is possibly TRBD1 (5 bases). V lost 9 bases and J lost 7, with 18 bases in between. Germline V gene sequence: CDR1 LNHDA, CDR2 SQIVND (reference sequence). The CDR3 sequence is 14 residues long. The CDR3 DNA reads as TGTGCCAGCGTCCGTGACGGAAGGGGTGAAAAACTGTTTTTT. The encoded protein is CASVRDGRGEKLFF.

This clone was seen a handful of times. The rearrangement joins TRBV6-5 to TRBJ1-1; weak D call: TRBD1 (5 bases). The CDR3 runs 12 residues. V was clipped by 5 bases and J by 5 bases, with 9 bases between them. Looked up from germline, CDR1 is MNHEY and CDR2 is SVGAGI. In nucleotides, the CDR3 is TGTGCCAGCAGTACCACAGGTACTGAAGCTTTCTTT. Residues: CASSTTGTEAFF.

The V call is TRBV7-2, the J call TRBJ2-3; possible D gene TRBD1, 6 bases. The CDR3 totals 14 residues. Looked up from germline, CDR1 is SGHTA and CDR2 is FQGNSA. With 5 bases removed from V and 2 bases from J, the gap between germline ends came to 11 bases. The CDR3 nucleotides read TGTGCCAGCAGCCCGGACAGATTCACAGATACGCAGTATTTT. Translated: CASSPDRFTDTQYF.

The V call is TRBV2, the J call TRBJ2-7, with unresolved D. The length of the CDR3 is 10 residues. CDR1 and CDR2 from the germline V gene are SNHLY and FYNNEI. The V end was cut by 4 bases, the J end by 4 bases, with 2 bases between. CDR3 in amino acids: CASSVYEQYF. Here the CDR3 DNA reads TGTGCCAGCAGTGTATACGAGCAGTACTTC. Full variable domain (remainder filled in from reference TRBV2 and TRBJ2-7): EPEVTQTPSHQVTQMGQEVILRCVPISNHLYFYWYRQILGQKVEFLVSFYNNEISEKSEIFDDQFSVERPDGSNFTLKIRSTKLEDSAMYFCASSVYEQYFGPGTRLTVT.

V and J are TRBV7-6 and TRBJ2-5, with 9 bases that match TRBD2. CDR1 and CDR2 from the germline V gene are SGHVS and FNYEAQ. The V and J ends lost 5 bases and 5 bases, in that order; junction bases with no gene match: 12. The CDR3 is 16 residues long. The CDR3 is CASSQIAGVVGETQYF. As DNA, the CDR3 is TGTGCCAGCAGCCAGATAGCGGGAGTAGTAGGGGAGACCCAGTACTTC.

This sequence joins TRBV7-8 and TRBJ1-5, with TRBD1 as a possible D gene (5 bases). The V gene lost 5 bases and the J gene lost 11 bases, with 19 bases spanning the gap. The germline V gene has CDR1 SGHVS and CDR2 FQNEAQ. CDR3 length: 14 residues. CDR3: CASSPSREIRAQHF. The CDR3 coding sequence is TGTGCCAGCAGCCCTTCCAGGGAAATTAGGGCCCAGCATTTT.

The chain carries TRBV14 and TRBJ2-5, with a weak D call TRBD2 (6 bases). Trimming left V 1 base short and J 2 bases short, with 14 bases between. The germline gives CDR1 SGHDN, CDR2 FVKESK. The CDR3 consists of 16 residues. CDR3 loop: CASSQASGLQQETQYF. The CDR3 DNA reads TGTGCCAGCAGCCAAGCCTCTGGACTACAACAAGAGACCCAGTACTTC.

J is TRBJ1-2 and V is TRBV6-6; no clear D gene. Germline values: CDR1 MNHNY, CDR2 SVGAGI (reference sequence). The V and J ends lost 6 bases and 7 bases respectively, with 12 bases between them. CDR3 length: 12 amino acids. Here the CDR3 reads CASSPSTGGYTF. In DNA form, the CDR3 reads TGTGCCAGCAGCCCCTCCACGGGTGGCTACACCTTC.

J is TRBJ1-5 and V is TRBV28; 7 positions match TRBD1. Trimming cost V 5 bases and J 0 bases; bases outside gene matches: 16. Germline loops: CDR1 MDHEN, CDR2 SYDVKM. The CDR3 runs to 19 residues. The CDR3 loop is CASSNDRALSHYSNQPQHF. The CDR3 DNA is TGTGCCAGCAGTAATGACAGGGCCCTTTCCCATTATAGCAATCAGCCCCAGCATTTT.

In DNA form, the CDR3 reads TGTGCCAGCACTAAGTCGCGGTGGATGGCCGGGGAGCTGTTTTTT. It is translated as CASTKSRWMAGELFF. V gene TRBV28 combines with J gene TRBJ2-2; D remains ambiguous. Germline V gene sequence: CDR1 MDHEN, CDR2 SYDVKM. The CDR3 totals 15 residues. V dropped 7 bases and J dropped 6 bases, with 18 bases sitting between them.

The rearrangement joins TRBV11-3 to TRBJ2-7, with 7 positions matching TRBD2. With V trimmed by 0 bases and J by 5 bases, 4 bases remained unmatched. Germline CDR1 SGHNT, CDR2 YENEEA. The CDR3 is 14 amino acids. In DNA, the CDR3 is TGTGCCAGCAGCTTAGAGGGAGGGCACCACGAGCAGTACTTC. It translates to CASSLEGGHHEQYF.

The V gene is TRBV5-5, the J gene TRBJ1-1; D uncertain. The germline V gene encodes CDR1 SGHKS and CDR2 YYEKEE (reference sequence). The V gene lost 0 bases and the J gene lost 5 bases, with 2 bases spanning the gap. The CDR3 consists of 11 residues. The CDR3 region is CASSLATEAFF. The CDR3 nucleotides are TGTGCCAGCAGCTTGGCTACTGAAGCTTTCTTT.

The rearrangement uses TRBV7-8 and TRBJ1-6; 7 bases are a match to TRBD1. The CDR3 length is 15 residues. V lost 5 bases to trimming and J lost 6 bases; unmatched junction nucleotides: 7. The germline V gene has CDR1 SGHVS and CDR2 FQNEAQ. The CDR3 nucleotides read TGTGCCAGCAGCACCAACCGGGACAGTAATTCACCCCTCCACTTT. Translating it yields CASSTNRDSNSPLHF. The whole variable domain, remainder taken from reference TRBV7-8 and TRBJ1-6, is GAGVSQSPRYKVAKRGQDVALRCDPISGHVSLFWYQQALGQGPEFLTYFQNEAQLDKSGLPSDRFFAERPEGSVSTLKIQRTQQEDSAVYLCASSTNRDSNSPLHFGNGTRLTVT.

This clone was picked up one time. The chain carries TRBV5-1 and TRBJ1-5; 8 nucleotides line up with TRBD1. The ends lost 5 bases at V and 10 bases at J; junction bases unmatched: 11. In germline, CDR1 is SGHRS, CDR2 YFSETQ. This CDR3 has 14 residues. CDR3 protein: CASSKGQGYGPQHF. DNA for the CDR3: TGCGCCAGCAGTAAAGGACAGGGTTATGGACCCCAGCATTTT.

With respect to this clone: An end of the junction does not agree with germline; a read error may underlie this. This chain joins TRBV6-5 and TRBJ1-3; no reliable D call. Germline CDR1 is MNHEY and CDR2 is SVGAGI. The length of the CDR3 is 15 residues. For the CDR3, the DNA is TGTGCCAGCAGTTACTCCTACAGCTCTGGAAGCACCATATATTTT. Translated: CASSYSYSSGSTIYF.

The V and J genes are TRBV28 and TRBJ1-2, with 8 bases that match TRBD1. Unmatched junction bases numbered 7, after V lost 7 bases and J lost 3 bases. Looked up from germline, CDR1 is MDHEN and CDR2 is SYDVKM. The CDR3 length is 14 residues. The CDR3 loop reads CASTQATGDYGYTF. The CDR3 DNA reads as TGTGCCAGCACCCAGGCGACAGGGGACTATGGCTACACCTTC.

The J gene is TRBJ2-2, the V gene TRBV6-1; 9 nucleotides match TRBD2. Trimming took 8 bases from V and 5 from J; bases not matched to a gene: 6. Per the germline V gene, CDR1 is MNHNS and CDR2 is SASEGT. The CDR3 has 14 amino acids. The CDR3 region is CASPPAGGTGELFF. The CDR3 region has the DNA TGTGCCAGCCCACCGGCGGGGGGGACCGGGGAGCTGTTTTTT.

The V gene is TRBV2, the J gene TRBJ2-7; D is perhaps TRBD1 (5 bases). This CDR3 contains 13 residues. V lost 7 bases to trimming and J lost 0 bases, with 10 bases between them. The germline V gene encodes CDR1 SNHLY and CDR2 FYNNEI. The CDR3 spells CASKGVVSYEQYF. The CDR3, as DNA: TGTGCCAGCAAAGGGGTAGTCTCCTACGAGCAGTACTTC.

The chain links TRBV28 to TRBJ2-3; D ambiguous. V was pared by 1 base and J by 5 bases, with 4 bases between. The germline gives CDR1 MDHEN, CDR2 SYDVKM. The CDR3 length is 12 residues. The CDR3 DNA reads as TGTGCCAGCAGTTTATTCGTAGATACGCAGTATTTT. Protein sequence: CASSLFVDTQYF.

J is TRBJ2-7 and V is TRBV6-1, with 10 positions matching TRBD1. The CDR3 contains 14 residues. Germline CDR1 reads MNHNS; CDR2 reads SASEGT. J lost 4 bases, V lost 5 bases, and 5 bases had no gene match. CDR3 DNA: TGTGCCAGCAGTACCGGGACAGGGGAATACGAGCAGTACTTC. Protein: CASSTGTGEYEQYF.

CDR3 loop: CASSLASLAGDTTGELFF. The DNA of the CDR3 is TGCGCCAGCAGCTTGGCCTCACTAGCGGGAGATACCACCGGGGAGCTGTTTTTT. The chain links TRBV5-1 to TRBJ2-2; 11 nucleotides match TRBD2. This CDR3 has 18 residues. With V trimmed by 0 bases and J by 4 bases, 8 bases remained unmatched. Germline V gives CDR1 SGHRS, CDR2 YFSETQ.

In regard to this clone: Other DNA variants within this sample encode the same CDR3. The chain joins TRBV5-1 to TRBJ2-1, with D possibly matching TRBD2 (7 bases). CDR3 size: 15 residues. V lost 1 base and J 0 bases, leaving 8 bases between the germline ends. The germline V gene encodes CDR1 SGHRS and CDR2 YFSETQ. The DNA of the CDR3 is TGCGCCAGCAGCTTGAGGGGGGGCTCCTACAATGAGCAGTTCTTC. It specifies CASSLRGGSYNEQFF.

The CDR3 spells CARQGASYEQYF. For the CDR3, the DNA is TGTGCCAGACAGGGGGCTTCCTACGAGCAGTACTTC. V gene TRBV2 combines with J gene TRBJ2-7, with 9 nucleotides matching TRBD1. From germline, CDR1 is SNHLY and CDR2 FYNNEI. V was clipped by 9 bases and J by 1 base; unmatched bases: 1. CDR3 length: 12 residues.

V is TRBV9 and J is TRBJ2-1, with 8 positions matching TRBD2. The CDR3 length is 17 residues. With 4 bases clipped from V and 6 bases from J, the junction kept 15 bases outside the gene matches. Germline V CDR1 and CDR2: SGDLS, YYNGEE. The CDR3 here is CASSPDWGAGGFNEQFF. The CDR3 region has the DNA TGTGCCAGCAGCCCCGACTGGGGGGCGGGGGGTTTCAATGAGCAGTTCTTC.